The T cell receptor (beta chain) under discussion was sequenced for a study of blood T cell repertoires in COVID-19. The germline gives CDR1 LNHDA, CDR2 SQIVND (reference sequence). The CDR3 is 15 amino acids. With 3 bases removed from V and 7 bases from J, the gap between germline ends came to 15 bases. In the authors' methods: Amplification from reference gene primers served as the basis for estimated nucleated cell counts. Sequenced by immunoSEQ multiplex PCR; TCRdb stores in-frame clones only, minus some. That table supplies the V and J calls and clone size; D and trimming were determined from the DNA. The table includes more than 250,000 clones, over 65% detected once.

Sequencing was done on a sample of peripheral blood. The rearrangement joins TRBV19 to TRBJ1-4; D is unclear. This clonotype was sampled from a man aged 60-69 years who had recovered from COVID-19. Here the CDR3 reads CASSIGGVVFEKLFF. For the CDR3, the DNA is TGTGCCAGTAGTATTGGTGGAGTCGTTTTTGAAAAACTGTTTTTT. Filled out from reference TRBV19 and TRBJ1-4, the complete variable domain reads DGGITQSPKYLFRKEGQNVTLSCEQNLNHDAMYWYRQDPGQGLRLIYYSQIVNDFQKGDIAEGYSVSREKKESFPLTVTSAQKNPTAFYLCASSIGGVVFEKLFFGSGTQLSVL.